This T cell receptor (beta chain) was recorded in a study of shared clonotypes between healthy human individuals. Germline V gene lookup returns CDR1 MDHEN and CDR2 SYDVKM. This CDR3 has 16 residues. Trimming removed 4 bases from V and 3 bases from J, with 16 bases in between. Libraries were prepared by immunoSEQ multiplex PCR; TCRdb keeps only in-frame clonotypes and omits some of them. The profile covers 400,000 to 500,000 clones, with roughly 85% appearing a single time and approximately 12% taken by the ten largest. Sequencing was performed on PBMCs. V usage is TRBV28 and J usage is TRBJ2-1; a possible D gene is TRBD1 (5 bases). The TCR was taken from a woman aged 40 to 55 in good health. Some clones in this sample may be carry-over from other donors' samples. CDR3 bases: TGTGCCAGCAGTTCTCGGACAACTTCGTACTACAATGAGCAGTTCTTC. Protein: CASSSRTTSYYNEQFF.